This TCR beta chain was identified in a study of blood T cell repertoires in COVID-19. V was pared by 2 bases and J by 4 bases, with 9 bases of the junction left unmatched. In germline, CDR1 is MGHRA, CDR2 YSYEKL. This CDR3 is 17 amino acids long. Seattle participants joined during active infection and were tracked over time. Per the original data handling: Using reference gene primer amplification, nucleated cell counts were estimated. Libraries were prepared by immunoSEQ multiplex PCR; TCRdb keeps only in-frame clonotypes and omits some of them. The DNA gave D and trimming, while V, J and clone size come from that table. The sample includes about 290,000 clones, about nine tenths of them seen just once.

The chain carries TRBV4-1 and TRBJ2-5, with TRBD2 matching over 11 bases. Sequencing used peripheral blood. The sequence came from a woman in her 30s with COVID-19, enrolled during active disease. CDR3 DNA sequence: TGCGCCAGCAGCCAACCGGATATAGCGGGGGGGCGAGAGACCCAGTACTTC. This gives the protein CASSQPDIAGGRETQYF.